The sequence of this T cell receptor beta chain was determined in a study of blood T cell repertoires in COVID-19. This clone was seen only once. Methods used by the authors: Scientists estimated how many nucleated cells there were by amplifying reference gene primers. Generated by immunoSEQ multiplex PCR, the TCRdb table keeps only in-frame clones and is missing some. V and J calls and clone size are copied from that table; D and trimming were computed from the DNA. The sample has more than 150,000 clones, 70% to 85% seen once; the top ten hold 17%. Germline V lookup: CDR1 SGHNT, CDR2 YYREEE (reference sequence). V was shortened by 3 bases and J by 1 base, with 13 bases between the two germline ends. The CDR3 runs 15 residues.

This sequence joins TRBV5-4 and TRBJ2-5, with D maybe TRBD2 (5 bases). This TCR derives from a woman aged 45-59 years who had recovered from COVID-19. The sequenced sample was PBMCs or T cells enriched from blood (not recorded which). In DNA form, the CDR3 reads TGTGCCAGCAGCTCCCAGAGGGAGCTCCAAGAGACCCAGTACTTC. This translates into CASSSQRELQETQYF.